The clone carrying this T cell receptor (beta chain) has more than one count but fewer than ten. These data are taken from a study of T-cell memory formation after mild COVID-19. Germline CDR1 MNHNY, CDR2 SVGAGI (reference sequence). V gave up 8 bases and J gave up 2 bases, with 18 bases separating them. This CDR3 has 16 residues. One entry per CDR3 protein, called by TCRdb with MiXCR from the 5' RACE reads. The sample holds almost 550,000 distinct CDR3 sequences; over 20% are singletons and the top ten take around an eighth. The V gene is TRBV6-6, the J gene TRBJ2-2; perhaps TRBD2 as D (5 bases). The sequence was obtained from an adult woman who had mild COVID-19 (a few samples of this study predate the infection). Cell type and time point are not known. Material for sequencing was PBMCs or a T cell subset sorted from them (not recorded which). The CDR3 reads CASVLRSGINTGELFF. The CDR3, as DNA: TGTGCCAGCGTATTGCGGTCGGGGATTAACACCGGGGAGCTGTTTTTT.